Listed below are T cell receptor beta chains from one sample, sequenced in a study of cytomegalovirus exposure and HLA in healthy donors. Libraries were prepared by immunoSEQ multiplex PCR; TCRdb keeps only in-frame clonotypes and omits some of them. This sample has about 190,000 clones, with around 84% found just once. The sequenced sample consisted of PBMCs. The receptors stem from a woman in her late teens or twenties in good health and CMV-seronegative. CDR3s include the opening cysteine and the closing phenylalanine or tryptophan. D genes are given only for firm matches. A row's size may be missing; if present it is once, few, many or a size class.

size | J | V | D | CDR3 | DNA
- | TRBJ1-5 | TRBV7-8 | TRBD1 | CASSPDRGINQPQHF | TGTGCCAGCAGCCCGGACAGGGGGATCAATCAGCCCCAGCATTTT
- | TRBJ2-7 | TRBV11-3 | - | CASSLVGGPSSYEQYF | TGTGCCAGCAGCTTAGTGGGGGGACCTAGCTCCTACGAGCAGTACTTC
once | TRBJ2-1 | TRBV7-3 | TRBD2 | CASSLGSSGSNEQFF | TGTGCCAGCAGCTTAGGGTCTAGCGGGAGCAATGAGCAGTTCTTC
few | TRBJ1-2 | TRBV7-9 | - | CASSFTGLVDYGYTF | TGTGCCAGCAGCTTTACAGGGCTGGTAGACTATGGCTACACCTTC
- | TRBJ1-3 | TRBV5-6 | - | CASSRLDKTGNTIYF | TGTGCCAGCAGCAGGCTCGACAAGACTGGAAACACCATATATTTT
- | TRBJ2-7 | TRBV6-5 | - | CASSYRQGLTYEQYF | TGTGCCAGCAGTTACCGTCAGGGTCTGACCTACGAGCAGTACTTC
- | TRBJ2-7 | TRBV19 | - | CASSIRAGEYEQYF | TGTGCCAGTAGTATACGGGCAGGGGAATACGAGCAGTACTTC
- | TRBJ2-7 | TRBV14 | - | CASSQVRGYEQYF | TGTGCCAGCAGCCAAGTTCGAGGCTACGAGCAGTACTTC
- | TRBJ2-1 | TRBV2 | - | CASRYSSYNEQFF | TGTGCCAGCCGATATAGCTCCTACAATGAGCAGTTCTTC
- | TRBJ2-1 | TRBV9 | TRBD2 | CASSPLGREGGEQFF | TGTGCCAGCAGCCCATTAGGGCGGGAGGGGGGTGAGCAGTTCTTC
- | TRBJ1-5 | TRBV5-1 | - | CASSPLGHRNQPQHF | TGCGCCAGCAGCCCATTGGGGCACCGCAATCAGCCCCAGCATTTT
- | TRBJ2-7 | TRBV4-1 | - | CASSQGTRSYEQYF | TGCGCCAGCAGCCAAGGAACCCGCTCCTACGAGCAGTACTTC
- | TRBJ1-1 | TRBV27 | - | CASGVGVSEAFF | TGTGCCAGCGGGGTAGGGGTATCTGAAGCTTTCTTT
- | TRBJ2-3 | TRBV4-2 | TRBD2 | CASSQRGTRGTDTQYF | TGTGCCAGCAGCCAGCGGGGGACCCGAGGCACAGATACGCAGTATTTT
- | TRBJ1-4 | TRBV30 | - | CAWSVEGGRFF | TGTGCCTGGAGTGTGGAAGGGGGAAGGTTTTTT
- | TRBJ2-1 | TRBV4-3 | - | CASSHDYSSYNEQFF | TGCGCCAGCAGCCATGACTACAGCTCCTACAATGAGCAGTTCTTC
- | TRBJ1-6 | TRBV19 | - | CASSLSRGSSYNSPLHF | TGTGCCAGTAGCCTGAGCAGGGGCAGCTCCTATAATTCACCCCTCCACTTT
- | TRBJ2-7 | TRBV7-9 | TRBD1 | CASSFGTGGIYEQYF | TGTGCCAGCAGCTTTGGGACAGGGGGGATCTACGAGCAGTACTTC
- | TRBJ2-5 | TRBV5-4 | - | CASSLAGLQETQYF | TGTGCCAGCAGCTTGGCGGGACTTCAAGAGACCCAGTACTTC
once | TRBJ1-1 | TRBV28 | TRBD1 | CASNRQGYTEAFF | TGTGCCAGCAATAGACAGGGGTACACTGAAGCTTTCTTT
- | TRBJ2-7 | TRBV7-8 | - | CASSTNSYEQYF | TGTGCCAGCAGCACTAACTCCTACGAGCAGTACTTC
- | TRBJ2-1 | TRBV4-3 | - | CASSQDGLRSYNEQFF | TGCGCCAGCAGCCAAGATGGCCTTCGCTCCTACAATGAGCAGTTCTTC
- | TRBJ2-7 | TRBV9 | TRBD1 | CASSEGVGGQGSYEQYF | TGTGCCAGCAGCGAAGGTGTTGGGGGACAGGGGTCCTACGAGCAGTACTTC
- | TRBJ1-4 | TRBV2 | TRBD1 | CASRPRDSDEKLFF | TGTGCCAGCAGACCCCGGGACAGTGACGAAAAACTGTTTTTT
- | TRBJ2-1 | TRBV9 | TRBD2 | CASTSTSGGANEQFF | TGTGCCAGCACCTCGACTAGCGGGGGGGCTAATGAGCAGTTCTTC
- | TRBJ2-7 | TRBV27 | - | CASSPLRGANDEQYF | TGTGCCAGCAGTCCCCTCCGGGGGGCGAACGACGAGCAGTACTTC
- | TRBJ1-1 | TRBV29-1 | TRBD1 | CSVAPWTGGRQNTEAFF | TGCAGCGTTGCACCCTGGACAGGGGGTAGGCAGAACACTGAAGCTTTCTTT
- | TRBJ2-6 | TRBV6-1 | - | CASSMEVPGANVLTF | TGTGCCAGCAGTATGGAGGTCCCTGGGGCCAACGTCCTGACTTTC
- | TRBJ1-2 | TRBV28 | - | CASSLSSYGYTF | TGTGCCAGCAGTTTGAGCTCATATGGCTACACCTTC
- | TRBJ1-1 | TRBV7-7 | - | CASSPRRRGGLNTEAFF | TGTGCTAGCAGCCCCCGCCGTCGAGGGGGATTGAACACTGAAGCTTTCTTT
- | TRBJ1-4 | TRBV9 | TRBD1 | CASSRTGAEEKLFF | TGTGCCAGCAGCAGAACAGGGGCGGAGGAAAAACTGTTTTTT
- | TRBJ2-1 | TRBV29-1 | - | CSVVTGPSGNEQFF | TGCAGCGTTGTGACTGGCCCCTCTGGCAATGAGCAGTTCTTC
- | TRBJ2-4 | TRBV30 | - | CAWSVDSQNIQYF | TGTGCCTGGAGTGTAGATAGCCAAAACATTCAGTACTTC
once | TRBJ1-2 | TRBV5-1 | TRBD1 | CASSSTGEGGYTF | TGCGCCAGCAGCTCGACAGGGGAAGGGGGCTACACCTTC
- | TRBJ1-2 | TRBV4-1 | - | CASSLEWAGTNYGYTF | TGCGCCAGCAGCCTGGAATGGGCAGGCACTAACTATGGCTACACCTTC
- | TRBJ2-5 | TRBV7-6 | TRBD2 | CASSLRAGGNQETQYF | TGTGCCAGCAGCTTGCGGGCGGGAGGGAACCAAGAGACCCAGTACTTC
- | TRBJ2-3 | TRBV4-1 | - | CASSGSTDTQYF | TGCGCCAGCAGCGGCTCGACAGATACGCAGTATTTT
- | TRBJ2-5 | TRBV11-2 | TRBD2 | CASGSGREETQYF | TGTGCCAGCGGTAGCGGGAGGGAAGAGACCCAGTACTTC
- | TRBJ1-2 | TRBV18 | TRBD1 | CASGTGENYGYTF | TGTGCCAGCGGGACAGGGGAGAACTATGGCTACACCTTC